What follows are 27 T cell receptor beta chains derived from one specimen sequenced in a study of CD8+ T cells in alopecia areata (dated by TCRdb to the late 2010s). The meaning of the sample's time point label: around 28 days on oral tofacitinib. The treatment or condition tag for this specimen amounts to: oral pan-JAK inhibitor, 5-10 mg twice daily. The library was generated by the immunoSEQ multiplex PCR assay. To provide template for TCR sequencing, every sample had RNA extracted and reverse transcribed into cDNA. The table comes from immuneACCESS by way of TCRdb, which keeps in-frame sequences with V and J called. Part of the clones is missing from these tables; in studies checked, under half for an unresolved V gene and the rest for unknown reasons. This sample holds 130,000 or so clones; 85% to 90% were observed only once. Of the sample, 13% falls within the top ten clones. The sequences come from CD8+ T cells sorted from blood, collected at week 4, from a patient treated with tofacitinib. Receptors were obtained from a human donor with alopecia areata.

The CDR3 sequence: CASSPRQGIYEQYF. CDR3 in DNA: TGTGCCAGCAGCCCGAGACAGGGAATCTACGAGCAGTACTTC. The chain links TRBV7-9 to TRBJ2-7; 7 bases are a match to TRBD1. The V gene's germline CDR1 is SEHNR and CDR2 FQNEAQ (reference sequence). The V gene end was trimmed by 5 bases and the J gene end by 3 bases; junction bases not matched to a gene: 7. The CDR3 totals 14 residues.

This chain joins TRBV18 and TRBJ2-7; 8 positions match TRBD1. V lost 3 bases, J lost 1 base, and 5 bases stayed unmatched. CDR1 and CDR2 from the germline V gene are KGHSH and LQKENI. The CDR3 runs 15 residues. In DNA form, the CDR3 reads TGTGCCAGCTCACCTCAGGGGGCGAAGTCCTACGAGCAGTACTTC. Its translation: CASSPQGAKSYEQYF.

V is TRBV27 and J is TRBJ2-7, with D perhaps TRBD2 (6 bases). This CDR3 has 14 residues. The germline V gene encodes CDR1 MNHEY and CDR2 SMNVEV (reference sequence). Deletions cut 10 bases from V and 4 bases from J, with 20 bases between. The CDR3 nucleotides read TGTGCCACCTCTATGGGGGGAACCGAGTACGAGCAGTACTTC. Translating gives CATSMGGTEYEQYF.

The V gene is TRBV19, the J gene TRBJ1-5, with D perhaps TRBD1 (5 bases). The CDR3 has 14 residues. CDR1 and CDR2 (germline): LNHDA, SQIVND (reference sequence). V shed 4 bases and J shed 2 bases, with 9 bases lying between them. The CDR3: CASSTTRGNQPQHF. In DNA, the CDR3 is TGTGCCAGTAGTACAACCAGGGGCAATCAGCCCCAGCATTTT.

The chain carries TRBV5-1 and TRBJ2-3, with 10 positions matching TRBD1. This CDR3 region has 15 residues. V lost 4 bases to trimming and J lost 5 bases; unmatched junction nucleotides: 7. In germline, CDR1 is SGHRS, CDR2 YFSETQ. CDR3 coding DNA: TGCGCCAGCAGCCCGGGACAGGGGACGGGAGATACGCAGTATTTT. Its translation is CASSPGQGTGDTQYF.

This rearrangement joins TRBV29-1 to TRBJ1-5; the match to TRBD1 covers 10 bases. The CDR3 runs to 14 residues. Germline V gene sequence: CDR1 SQVTM, CDR2 ANQGSEA. V gave up 4 bases and J gave up 2 bases; unmatched junction bases: 2. The CDR3 is CSVGTGGGNQPQHF. In DNA form, the CDR3 reads TGCAGCGTTGGGACAGGGGGGGGCAATCAGCCCCAGCATTTT.

This clone appeared a few times. The chain links TRBV4-1 to TRBJ2-2; no definite D call. From germline, CDR1 is MGHRA and CDR2 YSYEKL. The CDR3 is made up of 14 amino acids. V was clipped by 5 bases and J by 0 bases, with 7 bases between them. The DNA for the CDR3 is TGCGCCAGCAGCTGGACCACGAACACCGGGGAGCTGTTTTTT. Translated, it gives CASSWTTNTGELFF.

DNA of the CDR3: TGCAGCGTTGTTTCAGGGGGCAGCTCCGAGCAGTACTTC. Translation gives CSVVSGGSSEQYF. The chain uses TRBV29-1 and TRBJ2-7, with TRBD1 identical over 8 bases. The germline V gene has CDR1 SQVTM and CDR2 ANQGSEA. The CDR3 sequence is 13 residues long. The ends lost 4 bases at V and 6 bases at J; junction bases unmatched: 8.

For the CDR3, the DNA is TGTGCCGGAATCCGGGGGACGCCAAGTTCCTACGAGCAGTACTTC. Residues: CAGIRGTPSSYEQYF. The chain uses TRBV7-7 and TRBJ2-7, with a tentative D call TRBD2 (6 bases). Germline V gene sequence: CDR1 SSHAT, CDR2 FNYEAQ (reference sequence). The CDR3 has 15 amino acids. Deletions cut 11 bases from V and 1 base from J, with 21 bases between.

This clone was recorded only once. The rearrangement links TRBV9 to TRBJ1-1, with a weak D call TRBD1 (5 bases). The germline V gene encodes CDR1 SGDLS and CDR2 YYNGEE. This CDR3 contains 13 residues. V was shortened by 3 bases and J by 8 bases, with 14 bases between the two germline ends. The CDR3 region is CASSGQGGAEAFF. The CDR3 nucleotides read TGTGCCAGCAGCGGCCAGGGCGGAGCGGAAGCTTTCTTT.

This clone was seen only once. This chain connects TRBV30 to TRBJ1-2; D gene unclear. V gave up 0 bases and J gave up 4 bases, with 9 bases separating them. The CDR3 sequence is 13 residues long. Germline V gene lookup returns CDR1 GTSNPN and CDR2 SVGIG (reference sequence). The CDR3 reads CAWSVEVTYGYTF. The CDR3 DNA reads as TGTGCCTGGAGTGTAGAAGTAACCTATGGCTACACCTTC. The full variable domain, in which reference TRBV30 and TRBJ1-2 provide the parts outside the CDR3, is SQTIHQWPATLVQPVGSPLSLECTVEGTSNPNLYWYRQAAGRGLQLLFYSVGIGQISSEVPQNLSASRPQDRQFILSSKKLLLSDSGFYLCAWSVEVTYGYTFGSGTRLTVV.

The chain combines TRBV29-1 with TRBJ2-3; 11 positions agree with TRBD2. Germline V gene sequence: CDR1 SQVTM, CDR2 ANQGSEA. This CDR3 comprises 15 residues. Losses at the gene ends were 3 bases for V and 3 bases for J; bases not matched to a gene: 5. CDR3 nucleotide sequence: TGCAGCGTTGAGGCTAGCGGGAGGCGGACAGATACGCAGTATTTT. Amino acids: CSVEASGRRTDTQYF.

The V and J genes are TRBV5-4 and TRBJ2-1, with D maybe TRBD1 (5 bases). CDR3 length: 13 residues. The germline V gene encodes CDR1 SGHNT and CDR2 YYREEE (reference sequence). Deletions cut 1 base from V and 8 bases from J, with 10 bases between. CDR3 nucleotide sequence: TGTGCCAGCAGCTTGTCAGGGTACGATGAGCAGTTCTTC. It specifies CASSLSGYDEQFF.

The chain combines TRBV10-3 with TRBJ2-1; D is possibly TRBD2 (5 bases). Germline V gene sequence: CDR1 ENHRY, CDR2 SYGVKD. Trimming removed 2 bases from V and 2 bases from J, with 10 bases in between. This CDR3 has 15 amino acids. The CDR3 sequence is CAISEVGVPYNEQFF. Here the CDR3 DNA reads TGTGCCATCAGTGAGGTGGGAGTCCCCTACAATGAGCAGTTCTTC.

The gene calls are TRBV29-1 and TRBJ2-1, with a tentative D call TRBD2 (5 bases). V was cut by 7 bases and J by 0 bases, with 10 bases left in between. This CDR3 spans 13 amino acids. CDR1 and CDR2 from the germline V gene are SQVTM and ANQGSEA. CDR3 DNA: TGCAGCGGTAGCGCCGACTCCTACAATGAGCAGTTCTTC. Translated: CSGSADSYNEQFF.

This sequence joins TRBV6-5 and TRBJ2-7; no clear D gene. V was clipped by 0 bases and J by 6 bases, with 15 bases between them. The germline V gene encodes CDR1 MNHEY and CDR2 SVGAGI. The CDR3 totals 15 residues. CDR3 in DNA: TGTGCCAGCAGTTACTCTCCGACTCCAGCCCTCGAGCAGTACTTC. The encoded protein is CASSYSPTPALEQYF.

V usage is TRBV7-3 and J usage is TRBJ2-3; D is undetermined. Germline CDR1 SGHTA, CDR2 FQGTGA. V lost 2 bases and J lost 4, with 16 bases in between. This CDR3 spans 16 amino acids. This CDR3 reads CASSLLGIPPADTQYF. CDR3 in DNA: TGTGCCAGCAGCTTACTTGGAATCCCCCCCGCAGATACGCAGTATTTT. The variable domain in full, completed from reference TRBV7-3 and TRBJ2-3, reads GAGVSQTPSNKVTEKGKYVELRCDPISGHTALYWYRQSLGQGPEFLIYFQGTGAADDSGLPNDRFFAVRPEGSVSTLKIQRTERGDSAVYLCASSLLGIPPADTQYFGPGTRLTVL.

This clone was observed once. This chain connects TRBV29-1 to TRBJ2-2; a weak D match, TRBD1 (6 bases). This CDR3 comprises 16 residues. V was cut by 7 bases and J by 0 bases, with 18 bases left in between. Looked up from germline, CDR1 is SQVTM and CDR2 is ANQGSEA. CDR3 sequence: CSARRQATPNTGELFF. The DNA of the CDR3 is TGCAGCGCTCGCCGACAGGCCACTCCGAACACCGGGGAGCTGTTTTTT.

This clone was detected a few times. The chain carries TRBV6-1 and TRBJ2-1; 10 bases are a match to TRBD2. In germline, CDR1 is MNHNS, CDR2 SASEGT. The CDR3 runs 15 residues. The trim removed 1 base at V and 6 bases at J, leaving 3 bases unmatched. Here the CDR3 DNA reads TGTGCCAGCAGTGAAGAAGCGGGGGGGCCCAATGAGCAGTTCTTC. Protein product: CASSEEAGGPNEQFF.

The sample holds one count of this clone. V and J are TRBV27 and TRBJ2-1, with 13 nucleotides matching TRBD2. Germline V gene data show CDR1 as MNHEY and CDR2 as SMNVEV (reference sequence). Trimming took 2 bases from V and 2 from J; bases not matched to a gene: 9. The CDR3 consists of 19 residues. The CDR3 here is CASSLPPTSGRAPYNEQFF. The DNA of the CDR3 is TGTGCCAGCAGTTTACCCCCCACTAGCGGGAGGGCGCCCTACAATGAGCAGTTCTTC.

This clone was detected only once. The chain has TRBV6-4 and TRBJ1-2; D gene uncertain. From germline, CDR1 is MRHNA and CDR2 SNTAGT. The CDR3 loop spans 12 amino acids. The ends were cut back, 2 bases at V and 4 bases at J, with 5 bases in the middle. The DNA for the CDR3 is TGTGCCAGCAGTGACGGGATCTATGGCTACACCTTC. Its protein product is CASSDGIYGYTF.

The chain couples TRBV7-9 to TRBJ2-3; TRBD1 is a possible D gene (5 bases). This CDR3 contains 14 residues. The V gene lost 1 base and the J gene lost 3 bases, with 8 bases spanning the gap. Germline CDR1 SEHNR, CDR2 FQNEAQ (reference sequence). CDR3 sequence (DNA): TGTGCCAGCAGCTTAGAAGGGGTAACAGATACGCAGTATTTT. Translation: CASSLEGVTDTQYF.

The V gene is TRBV7-2, the J gene TRBJ2-7; D gene uncertain. V lost 1 base and J 2 bases, leaving 6 bases between the germline ends. The CDR3 runs 13 residues. Germline CDR1 SGHTA, CDR2 FQGNSA. CDR3 sequence (DNA): TGTGCCAGCAGCTTAGACAGACCCTACGAGCAGTACTTC. It specifies CASSLDRPYEQYF.

The rearrangement links TRBV7-9 to TRBJ2-2, with 12 bases that match TRBD1. CDR1 is SEHNR, CDR2 FQNEAQ, per germline (reference sequence). The length of the CDR3 is 17 residues. The trim removed 6 bases at V and 0 bases at J, leaving 5 bases unmatched. The CDR3: CASRGTGGNPNTGELFF. CDR3 DNA sequence: TGTGCCAGCAGAGGGACAGGGGGCAACCCGAACACCGGGGAGCTGTTTTTT. Combining the CDR3 with reference TRBV7-9 and TRBJ2-2 gives the whole variable domain DTGVSQNPRHKITKRGQNVTFRCDPISEHNRLYWYRQTLGQGPEFLTYFQNEAQLEKSRLLSDRFSAERPKGSFSTLEIQRTEQGDSAMYLCASRGTGGNPNTGELFFGEGSRLTVL.

The chain employs TRBV30 and TRBJ2-7; the D gene is possibly TRBD2 (6 bases). Trimming cost V 8 bases and J 1 base, with 15 bases left between them. CDR3 length: 13 residues. The V gene's germline CDR1 is GTSNPN and CDR2 SVGIG (reference sequence). The CDR3 protein is CASGLESSYEQYF. DNA for the CDR3: TGTGCCAGCGGGCTCGAATCATCCTACGAGCAGTACTTC.

This chain links TRBV6-5 with TRBJ2-1; D uncertain. Trimming removed 0 bases at V and 8 bases at J, with 8 bases between. The CDR3 sequence is 13 residues long. Looked up from germline, CDR1 is MNHEY and CDR2 is SVGAGI. The CDR3 loop is CASSYSGIDEQFF. As DNA, the CDR3 is TGTGCCAGCAGTTACTCGGGGATCGATGAGCAGTTCTTC.

The V gene is TRBV6-1, the J gene TRBJ2-3; TRBD1 is a possible D gene (6 bases). Trimming removed 2 bases at V and 2 bases at J, with 20 bases between. This CDR3 has 18 residues. CDR1 is MNHNS and CDR2 is SASEGT in the germline V gene. The CDR3 coding sequence is TGTGCCAGCAGTGAACTCAGGAATCTGAGGGGGTCCACAGATACGCAGTATTTT. This encodes CASSELRNLRGSTDTQYF.